The rows below give T cell receptor beta chains drawn from one sample of a study of blood T cells in healthy people across ages. TCRdb processed the 5' RACE reads anew with MiXCR; each CDR3 protein has one entry. The sample records about 630,000 distinct CDR3 sequences, around 21% being singletons. The specimen was blood. These receptors were taken from a man between 65 and 79 years old in good health. Each CDR3 is given with its conserved first and last residue. D genes are given only for firm matches. Rows may omit the clone size; those that give it use once, few, many or a size class.

>TRBV29-1|few|TRBJ1-2|-
TGCAGCGTTGGGGGTCTGAACTATGGCTGCACCTTC
CSVGGLNYGCTF
>TRBV28|few|TRBJ2-5|TRBD1
TGTGCCAGCAGTTCAGGACAGGACCAAGAGACCCAGTACTTC
CASSSGQDQETQYF
>TRBV7-9|few|TRBJ1-4|-
TGTGCCAGCAGCTTAGGAGGGGACTATAATGAAAAACTGTTTTTT
CASSLGGDYNEKLFF
>TRBV11-2|few|TRBJ1-2|-
TGTGCCAGCAGCTTAGGGAAATCCGGCTACACCTTC
CASSLGKSGYTF
>TRBV3-1|-|TRBJ2-7|TRBD2
TGTGCCAGCAGCCCCGGGACTAGCGCTTCCTACGAGCAGTACTTC
CASSPGTSASYEQYF
>TRBV2|-|TRBJ2-4|-
TGTGCCAGCAGTGAATCGCAAGTACTAGCCAAAAACATTCAGTACTTC
CASSESQVLAKNIQYF
>TRBV20-1|few|TRBJ2-6|-
TGCAGTGCCTATACATACTCTGGGGCCAACGTCCTGACTTTC
CSAYTYSGANVLTF
>TRBV20-1|few|TRBJ2-7|TRBD2
TGCAGTGCTCATAGCGGGAAGTTGCCCTACGAGCAGTACTTC
CSAHSGKLPYEQYF
>TRBV19|few|TRBJ2-1|-
TGTGCCAGTAGTATCGGCGGCTTAGGGGGGTACAATGAGCAGTTCTTC
CASSIGGLGGYNEQFF
>TRBV7-9|few|TRBJ2-7|-
TGTGCCAGCAGCTTAACTGGGCGGGACGGAGCCTACGAGCAGTACTTC
CASSLTGRDGAYEQYF
>TRBV5-6|-|TRBJ1-4|TRBD1
TGTGCCAGCAGCTCGTCAGGGGGCGCGGGAGGAAAACTGTTTTTT
CASSSSGGAGGKLFF
>TRBV4-2|-|TRBJ2-7|TRBD2
TGTGCCAGCAGCAGGACTAGCGACTCCTACGAGCAGTACTTC
CASSRTSDSYEQYF
>TRBV2|-|TRBJ2-1|TRBD2
TGTGCCAGCATGGCGACTAGCGGCTACAATGAGCAGTTCTTC
CASMATSGYNEQFF
>TRBV28|-|TRBJ2-7|-
TGTACCAGCAGTGAGCTATACGAGAAAACCTACGAGCAGTACTTC
CTSSELYEKTYEQYF
>TRBV5-1|-|TRBJ2-3|-
TGCGCCAGCAGGGGGAACTCGGGAGCACCAGATACGCAGTATTTT
CASRGNSGAPDTQYF
>TRBV3-1|-|TRBJ2-3|-
TGTGCCAGCAGCCAAGATCGTGGAGATACGCAGTATTTT
CASSQDRGDTQYF
>TRBV20-1|few|TRBJ2-3|-
TGCAGTGCTAGGTCGGCTAGCGAGTCCACAGATACGCAGTATTTT
CSARSASESTDTQYF
>TRBV7-8|once|TRBJ1-2|-
TGTGCCAGCAGCACCGGACTCATTAACTATGGCTACACCTTC
CASSTGLINYGYTF
>TRBV20-1|few|TRBJ1-2|-
TGCAGTGCGAGAAAGGGGGACCATGGCTACACCTTC
CSARKGDHGYTF
>TRBV27|few|TRBJ2-5|TRBD2
TGTGCCAGCAAAAAGACTAGCGGCGTTTTAGAGACCCAGTACTTC
CASKKTSGVLETQYF
>TRBV18|-|TRBJ1-4|-
TGTGCCAGCTCACGGGACCAGACTAATGAAAAACTGTTTTTT
CASSRDQTNEKLFF
>TRBV7-9|few|TRBJ2-2|-
TGTGCCAGCAGCTCTGGCGGAAGGTCCGACACCGGGGAGCTGTTTTTT
CASSSGGRSDTGELFF
>TRBV7-9|-|TRBJ1-1|-
TGTGCCAGCAGCTTAAGGGACCTATCGACTGAAGCTTTCTTT
CASSLRDLSTEAFF
>TRBV28|-|TRBJ2-7|-
TGTGCCAGCAGTCCCGGGAGCCTAATACAGGGAAACGAGCAGTACTTC
CASSPGSLIQGNEQYF
>TRBV21-1|-|TRBJ2-4|-
TGTGCTAGCGAATGGGACAGGGTATTGGTTTCGGCCAAAAACATTCAGTACTTC
CASEWDRVLVSAKNIQYF
>TRBV11-2|many|TRBJ2-2|-
TGTGCCAGCAGCTTATTCGGAATGGGGACCGGGGAGCTGTTTTTT
CASSLFGMGTGELFF
>TRBV20-1|few|TRBJ2-7|TRBD2
TGCAGTGCTAGAGGGACTAGCGGGAGCTCCGGCTACGAGCAGTACTTC
CSARGTSGSSGYEQYF
>TRBV7-7|-|TRBJ2-1|TRBD2
TGTGCTAGCAGCTTAGTAACTAGCGCACAAGAGACCCGGTACTTC
CASSLVTSAQETRYF
>TRBV10-3|-|TRBJ2-7|TRBD1
TGTGCCATCAGTGAGGGAACAGGGGGGGAGCAGTACTTC
CAISEGTGGEQYF
>TRBV29-1|few|TRBJ1-1|TRBD1
TGCAGCGTTGAACCACAGGGGACAAAAGCTTTCTTT
CSVEPQGTKAFF
>TRBV12-3/TRBV12-4|-|TRBJ2-4|-
TGTGCCAGCAGTTCCTACAGCGGGTCGGGCAAAGACATTCAGTACTTC
CASSSYSGSGKDIQYF
>TRBV2|few|TRBJ2-1|TRBD2
TGTGCCAGCAGGCCCGGGACTAGCTCCTACAATGAGCAGTTCTTC
CASRPGTSSYNEQFF
>TRBV20-1|many|TRBJ2-1|TRBD2
TGCAGTGCTAGAGATAGAGCGGGAGTAGCCTACAATGAGCAGTTCTTC
CSARDRAGVAYNEQFF
>TRBV6-2/TRBV6-3|-|TRBJ2-1|-
TGTGCCAGCAGTTACTCAGGTCAGAGCCCCCTTTACAATGAGCAGTTCTTC
CASSYSGQSPLYNEQFF
>TRBV20-1|-|TRBJ2-2|TRBD2
TGCAGTGCTGGACTAGCAGGCGGGGAGCTGTTTTTT
CSAGLAGGELFF
>TRBV15|-|TRBJ1-3|-
TGTGCCACCAGCAGATCCCAAGTTACTGGAAACACCATATATTTT
CATSRSQVTGNTIYF
>TRBV11-2|-|TRBJ2-5|-
TGTGCCAGCAGCTCGGGATTCAAGGAGACCCAGTACTTC
CASSSGFKETQYF
>TRBV2|few|TRBJ1-1|-
TGTGCCAGCAGTGGGAAACAGAGGAACACTGAAGCTTTCTTT
CASSGKQRNTEAFF
>TRBV7-3|few|TRBJ2-2|-
TGTGCCAGCAGCTCTATCGGGGGAGACGGGGAGCTGTTTTTT
CASSSIGGDGELFF
>TRBV14|few|TRBJ2-7|TRBD2
TGTGCCAGCAGACCAACTAGCGGGAATAACCACGAGCAGTACTTC
CASRPTSGNNHEQYF
>TRBV20-1|few|TRBJ2-7|TRBD2
TGCAGTGCTAGTCTCACTAGCGGGGCCTACGAGCAGTACTTC
CSASLTSGAYEQYF
>TRBV20-1|once|TRBJ1-2|TRBD1
TGCAGTGCTAGAGATCTAGGGACAGGCGAACCTAACTATGGCTACACCTTC
CSARDLGTGEPNYGYTF
>TRBV4-3|-|TRBJ2-3|-
TGCGCCAGCAGCCAAGGCGGACGGAGCACAGATACGCAGTATTTT
CASSQGGRSTDTQYF
>TRBV14|once|TRBJ2-7|TRBD2
TGTGCCAGCAGCCAAGTTCGTCTAGCGGAGCCCTCCTGTTGCGAGCAGTACTTC
CASSQVRLAEPSCCEQYF
>TRBV7-8|-|TRBJ2-4|TRBD2
TGTGCCAGCAGCTTAGGGCTAGCGGCCTCAAACATTCAGTACTTC
CASSLGLAASNIQYF
>TRBV4-2|-|TRBJ2-2|TRBD2
TGTGCCAGCAGCCCGATGGCTAGCGGGAGTATCGGGGAGCTGTTTTTT
CASSPMASGSIGELFF
>TRBV20-1|-|TRBJ2-1|-
TGCAGTGCTAGAGGTAGGGGTTACTCCTACAATGAGCAGTTCTTC
CSARGRGYSYNEQFF
>TRBV24-1|many|TRBJ2-7|-
TGTGCCACCAGTGATTTGAGGGAGCAGTACTTC
CATSDLREQYF
>TRBV20-1|-|TRBJ1-5|-
TGCAGTGCGGTACCGTACAATCAGCCCCAGCATTTT
CSAVPYNQPQHF
>TRBV4-1|-|TRBJ2-7|-
TGCGCCAGCAGTTGGGAGATTGGCGAGCAGTACTTC
CASSWEIGEQYF
>TRBV12-3/TRBV12-4|many|TRBJ2-7|-
TGTGCCAGCAGTTGGAACTACGAGCAGTACTTC
CASSWNYEQYF
>TRBV4-1|-|TRBJ2-1|-
TGCGCCAGCAGCCAAGAAGAGCGCAGTCTGCAGTTCTTC
CASSQEERSLQFF
>TRBV24-1|-|TRBJ2-2|-
TGTGCCACCGCTCCGGGACATCCGAACACCGGGGAGCTGTTTTTT
CATAPGHPNTGELFF
>TRBV24-1|-|TRBJ2-1|TRBD2
TGTGCCACCAGTGATTGGACTAGTGGGAAGGGAGAGCAGTTCTTC
CATSDWTSGKGEQFF
>TRBV6-6|-|TRBJ1-2|-
TGTGCCAGCAGTTTCCCCGGGGGCCAAAGTGGCTACACCTTC
CASSFPGGQSGYTF